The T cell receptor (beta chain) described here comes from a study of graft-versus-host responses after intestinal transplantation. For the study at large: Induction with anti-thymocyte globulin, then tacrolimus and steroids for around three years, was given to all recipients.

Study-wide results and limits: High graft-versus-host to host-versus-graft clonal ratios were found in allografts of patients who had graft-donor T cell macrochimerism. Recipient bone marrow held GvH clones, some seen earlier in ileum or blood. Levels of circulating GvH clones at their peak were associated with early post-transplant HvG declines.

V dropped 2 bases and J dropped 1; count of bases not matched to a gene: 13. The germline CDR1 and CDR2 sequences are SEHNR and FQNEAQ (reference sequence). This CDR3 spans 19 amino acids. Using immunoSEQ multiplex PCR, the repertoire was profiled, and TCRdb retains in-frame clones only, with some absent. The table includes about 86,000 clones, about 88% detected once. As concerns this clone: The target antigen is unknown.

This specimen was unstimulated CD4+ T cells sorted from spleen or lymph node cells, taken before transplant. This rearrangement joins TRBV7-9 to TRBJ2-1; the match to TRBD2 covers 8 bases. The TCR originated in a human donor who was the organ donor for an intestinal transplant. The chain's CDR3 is CASSLPREAYTGSYNEQFF. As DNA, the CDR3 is TGTGCCAGCAGCTTACCGCGGGAGGCGTATACAGGGTCCTACAATGAGCAGTTCTTC.